This T cell receptor beta chain was observed in a study of blood T cell repertoires in COVID-19. As for the study in general: The analysed material was cDNA or gDNA that came from T cells, B-cell-depleted T cells, or PBMCs.

It was during active infection that Seattle patients were enrolled and then longitudinally followed. The V and J ends lost 5 bases and 4 bases, in that order; junction bases with no gene match: 10. Germline assignment: CDR1 LNHDA and CDR2 SQIVND (reference sequence). CDR3 length: 15 amino acids. In the study's own analysis: Reference gene primer amplification gave estimated nucleated cell counts. Libraries were prepared by immunoSEQ multiplex PCR; TCRdb keeps only in-frame clonotypes and omits some of them. V and J calls and clone size come straight from that table; D and trimming were deduced from the DNA. The repertoire holds some 310,000 clones, with approximately 87% as singletons.

The clonotype originates from a woman in her twenties or thirties with COVID-19, enrolled during active disease. The rearrangement uses TRBV19 and TRBJ1-2; 7 bases are a match to TRBD1. Sequences were obtained from peripheral blood. The CDR3: CASSPTGPGLYGYTF. As DNA, the CDR3 is TGTGCCAGTAGTCCGACAGGGCCGGGACTCTATGGCTACACCTTC.